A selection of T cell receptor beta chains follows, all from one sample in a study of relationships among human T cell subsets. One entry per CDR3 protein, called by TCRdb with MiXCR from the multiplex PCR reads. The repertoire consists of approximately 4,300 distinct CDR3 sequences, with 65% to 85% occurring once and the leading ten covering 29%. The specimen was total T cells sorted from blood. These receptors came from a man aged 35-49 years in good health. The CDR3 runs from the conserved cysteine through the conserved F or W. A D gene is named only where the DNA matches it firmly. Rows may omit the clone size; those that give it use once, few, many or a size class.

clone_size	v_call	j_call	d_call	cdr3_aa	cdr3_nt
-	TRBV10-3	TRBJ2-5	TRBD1	CAISESGQGDSETQYF	TGTGCCATCAGTGAGTCTGGTCAGGGGGATAGCGAGACCCAGTACTTC
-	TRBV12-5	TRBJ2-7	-	CASGPTVYEQYF	TGTGCTAGTGGTCCGACAGTCTACGAGCAGTACTTC
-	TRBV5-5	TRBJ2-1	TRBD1	CASSLLAGGTGLQFF	TGTGCCAGCAGCTTGTTGGCAGGGGGTACGGGCCTGCAGTTCTTC
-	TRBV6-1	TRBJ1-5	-	CASSAEAVVSNQPQHF	TGTGCCAGCAGTGCCGAGGCCGTCGTTAGCAATCAGCCCCAGCATTTT
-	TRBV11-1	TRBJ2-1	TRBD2	CASRLLAGGPYNEQFF	TGTGCCAGCAGACTACTAGCGGGAGGGCCCTACAATGAGCAGTTCTTC
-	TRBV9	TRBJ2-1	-	CASIRNGVRNEQFF	TGTGCCAGCATCCGTAACGGGGTGCGGAATGAGCAGTTCTTC
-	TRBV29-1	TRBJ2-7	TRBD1	CSVVGTAYEQYF	TGCAGCGTTGTCGGGACAGCCTACGAGCAGTACTTC
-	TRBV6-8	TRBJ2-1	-	CASSPGLILESGQPRYNEQFF	TGTGCCAGCAGCCCCGGACTGATCTTGGAATCAGGACAGCCCCGTTACAATGAGCAGTTCTTC
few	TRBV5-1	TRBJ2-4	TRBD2	CASSLAARDRLALLAKNIQYF	TGCGCCAGCAGCTTGGCGGCTCGTGACAGACTAGCTCTATTAGCCAAAAACATTCAGTACTTC
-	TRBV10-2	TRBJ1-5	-	CASSVGFYSNQPQHF	TGCGCCAGCAGTGTCGGTTTCTATAGCAATCAGCCCCAGCATTTT
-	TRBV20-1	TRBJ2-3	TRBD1	CSAPGGRTGATDTQYF	TGCAGTGCCCCGGGGGGAAGGACAGGGGCGACAGATACGCAGTATTTT
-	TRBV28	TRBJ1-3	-	CASSGSASGGNTIYF	TGTGCCAGCAGTGGAAGTGCCTCGGGAGGAAACACCATATATTTT
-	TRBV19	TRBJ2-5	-	CASNPQNQETQYF	TGTGCCAGTAATCCCCAGAACCAAGAGACCCAGTACTTC
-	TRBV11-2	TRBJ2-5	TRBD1	CASSTVTGVKTQYF	TGTGCCAGCAGCACCGTGACAGGGGTGAAGACCCAGTACTTC
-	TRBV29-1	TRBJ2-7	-	CSAGFSYEQYF	TGCAGCGCGGGATTCTCCTACGAGCAGTACTTC
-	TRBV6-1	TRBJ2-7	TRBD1	CASRGLPGQDSYEQYF	TGTGCCAGCAGGGGTCTTCCGGGACAGGACTCCTACGAGCAGTACTTC
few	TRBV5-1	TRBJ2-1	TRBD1	CASSSEQGARSDEQFF	TGCGCCAGCAGCTCCGAACAGGGGGCGCGTAGTGATGAGCAGTTCTTC
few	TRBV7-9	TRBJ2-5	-	CASSLGVAPQETQYF	TGTGCCAGCAGCTTAGGGGTAGCCCCGCAAGAGACCCAGTACTTC
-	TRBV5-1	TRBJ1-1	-	CASSLGTSENTEAFF	TGCGCCAGCAGCTTGGGGACAAGCGAGAACACTGAAGCTTTCTTT
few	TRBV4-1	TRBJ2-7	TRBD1	CASSQTGTGTYEQYF	TGCGCCAGCAGCCAGACCGGGACAGGGACCTACGAGCAGTACTTC
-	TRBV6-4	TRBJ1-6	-	CASSDSRGRLGYNSPLHF	TGTGCCAGCAGTGACTCACGTGGCAGGCTGGGCTATAATTCACCCCTCCACTTT
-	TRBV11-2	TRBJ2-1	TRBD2	CASSHGGEGPYNEQFF	TGTGCCAGCAGCCATGGGGGGGAGGGCCCCTACAATGAGCAGTTCTTC
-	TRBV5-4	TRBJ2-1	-	CASSPMDGAYNEQFF	TGTGCCAGCAGCCCCATGGACGGCGCCTACAATGAGCAGTTCTTC
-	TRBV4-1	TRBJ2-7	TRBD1	CASSHDDRVYEQYF	TGCGCCAGCAGCCATGACGACAGGGTCTACGAGCAGTACTTC
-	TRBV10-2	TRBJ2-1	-	CASSESAGFYNEQFF	TGCGCCAGCAGTGAGTCGGCAGGATTCTACAATGAGCAGTTCTTC
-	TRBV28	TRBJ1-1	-	CASSPTANTEAFF	TGTGCCAGCAGCCCGACTGCGAACACTGAAGCTTTCTTT
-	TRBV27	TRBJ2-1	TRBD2	CASSLSLAGYNEQFF	TGTGCCAGCAGTTTATCCCTAGCGGGCTACAATGAGCAGTTCTTC
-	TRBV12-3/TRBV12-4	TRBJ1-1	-	CASSLAGAYGAFF	TGTGCCAGCAGTCTAGCAGGGGCCTATGGAGCTTTCTTT
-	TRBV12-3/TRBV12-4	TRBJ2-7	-	CASSLMPRGYEQYF	TGTGCCAGCAGCTTAATGCCTAGGGGTTACGAGCAGTACTTC
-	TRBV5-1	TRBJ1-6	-	CASSLDRVGSPLHF	TGCGCCAGCAGCTTGGACAGGGTGGGTTCACCCCTCCACTTT
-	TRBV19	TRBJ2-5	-	CAVGSTVQETQYF	TGTGCCGTAGGCTCGACGGTCCAAGAGACCCAGTACTTC
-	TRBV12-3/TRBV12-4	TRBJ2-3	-	CASSSEDTQYF	TGTGCCAGCAGTTCAGAAGATACGCAGTATTTT
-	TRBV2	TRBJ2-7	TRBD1	CASSRDRGLFSYEQYF	TGTGCCAGCAGTCGGGACAGGGGACTTTTCTCCTACGAGCAGTACTTC
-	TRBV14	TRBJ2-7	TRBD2	CASSLGTSLDEQYF	TGTGCCAGCAGCCTGGGGACTAGCCTAGACGAGCAGTACTTC
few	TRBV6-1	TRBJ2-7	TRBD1	CASRGQGSRGWNPYGDPHYEQYF	TGTGCCAGCAGAGGACAGGGAAGCCGAGGATGGAATCCCTATGGAGACCCACACTACGAGCAGTACTTC